This passage covers 12 T cell receptor beta chains from one sample sequenced in a study of shared clonotypes between healthy human individuals. As defined, naive CD8 cells were CD45RO-negative and positively selected for CCR7, with terminally differentiated effector memory CD45RA+ cells excluded. TCRdb's table, derived via immunoSEQ multiplex PCR, lists solely in-frame clones and lacks some. Among 750,000 to 1,000,000 clones listed, 80% to 95% were seen once. Sequenced material: naive CD8+ T cells sorted from blood. The receptors here all came from a man between 25 and 39 years old in good health.

J is TRBJ2-5 and V is TRBV28; D uncertain. This CDR3 is 14 amino acids long. Trimming shortened V by 5 bases and J by 1 base, and 11 bases separated the two germline ends. Germline V CDR1 and CDR2: MDHEN, SYDVKM. CDR3 sequence reads: CASSPRLFQETQYF. CDR3 bases: TGTGCCAGCAGTCCCCGCCTCTTCCAAGAGACCCAGTACTTC.

V gene TRBV30 combines with J gene TRBJ2-5; D unresolved. The V end was cut by 1 base, the J end by 3 bases, with 15 bases between. CDR1 and CDR2 (germline): GTSNPN, SVGIG (reference sequence). The CDR3 extends over 15 amino acids. CDR3 residues: CAWSDRSTEKETQYF. In DNA, the CDR3 is TGTGCCTGGAGTGACCGATCGACGGAGAAAGAGACCCAGTACTTC.

The chain links TRBV9 to TRBJ2-7, with 9 bases that match TRBD2. With V trimmed by 4 bases and J by 5 bases, 10 bases remained unmatched. Looked up from germline, CDR1 is SGDLS and CDR2 is YYNGEE. The CDR3 has 15 residues. As DNA, the CDR3 is TGTGCCAGCAGCCCCCTAGCGGGACCACCGGACGAGCAGTACTTC. Amino acid sequence: CASSPLAGPPDEQYF. The full variable domain, its missing parts supplied by reference TRBV9 and TRBJ2-7, is DSGVTQTPKHLITATGQRVTLRCSPRSGDLSVYWYQQSLDQGLQFLIQYYNGEERAKGNILERFSAQQFPDLHSELNLSSLELGDSALYFCASSPLAGPPDEQYFGPGTRLTVT.

To note about this clone: Other DNA sequences in this sample translate to the same CDR3. The V and J genes are TRBV19 and TRBJ1-5; D is ambiguous. Trimming cost V 3 bases and J 0 bases, with 9 bases left between them. CDR1 and CDR2 (germline): LNHDA, SQIVND (reference sequence). The CDR3 extends over 15 amino acids. The CDR3 reads CASSITDYSNQPQHF. CDR3 coding DNA: TGTGCCAGTAGTATCACAGATTATAGCAATCAGCCCCAGCATTTT.

This chain joins TRBV7-9 and TRBJ2-7; D perhaps matches TRBD2 (6 bases). Trimming took 7 bases from V and 0 from J, leaving 22 bases between them. Germline CDR1 and CDR2: SEHNR and FQNEAQ (reference sequence). The CDR3 runs 17 residues. CDR3 sequence: CASTSQDSGESSYEQYF. Written as DNA, the CDR3 is TGTGCCAGCACCTCGCAGGATAGCGGTGAAAGCTCCTACGAGCAGTACTTC.

The V gene is TRBV5-8, the J gene TRBJ1-1; D gene unclear. Deletions cut 2 bases from V and 0 bases from J, with 8 bases between. From germline, CDR1 is SGHTS and CDR2 YDEGEE. The CDR3 is made up of 14 amino acids. The CDR3: CASSLDMVNTEAFF. CDR3 nucleotide sequence: TGTGCCAGCAGCTTAGACATGGTGAACACTGAAGCTTTCTTT.

The V gene is TRBV9, the J gene TRBJ2-1, with 7 bases aligning to TRBD2. In germline, CDR1 is SGDLS, CDR2 YYNGEE. Unmatched junction bases numbered 7, after V lost 4 bases and J lost 0 bases. This CDR3 is 16 amino acids long. The CDR3 bases are TGTGCCAGCAGCCCCTTGAGCGGGGTCTCCTACAATGAGCAGTTCTTC. Translating gives CASSPLSGVSYNEQFF.

The chain is built from TRBV28 and TRBJ2-2; the match to TRBD1 covers 7 bases. Germline V lookup: CDR1 MDHEN, CDR2 SYDVKM. Trimming at V came to 3 bases and at J to 1 base, leaving 2 bases not matched to a gene. This CDR3 comprises 15 residues. The CDR3 region is CASSFYRGNTGELFF. The CDR3 nucleotides read TGTGCCAGCAGTTTTTACAGGGGGAACACCGGGGAGCTGTTTTTT.

Remarks on this clone: Other DNA variants within this sample encode the same CDR3. This chain links TRBV30 with TRBJ2-7; D gene ambiguous. This CDR3 is 12 amino acids long. V lost 0 bases, J lost 2 bases, and 5 bases lay in between. Germline V lookup: CDR1 GTSNPN, CDR2 SVGIG (reference sequence). The CDR3 here is CAWSVGTYEQYF. The CDR3, as DNA: TGTGCCTGGAGTGTGGGCACCTACGAGCAGTACTTC.

Here the CDR3 reads CASSNTSGSQETQYF. CDR3 DNA sequence: TGTGCCAGCAGCAATACTAGCGGGAGCCAAGAGACCCAGTACTTC. V usage is TRBV7-9 and J usage is TRBJ2-5, with TRBD2 matching over 11 bases. The CDR3 loop spans 15 amino acids. Germline CDR1 SEHNR, CDR2 FQNEAQ (reference sequence). The V segment lost 5 bases and the J segment 1 base; nucleotides outside the gene matches: 3.

The chain couples TRBV7-9 to TRBJ2-7; a weak D match, TRBD1 (6 bases). The CDR3 extends over 16 amino acids. The germline V gene has CDR1 SEHNR and CDR2 FQNEAQ (reference sequence). V was shortened by 5 bases and J by 2 bases, with 19 bases between the two germline ends. The CDR3 sequence is CASSLTDSSNPYEQYF. The CDR3 DNA reads as TGTGCCAGCAGCCTCACGGACAGTTCCAATCCCTACGAGCAGTACTTC.

Worth noting for this clone: Other DNA sequences in this specimen translate into the identical CDR3. This chain connects TRBV4-1 to TRBJ1-1; D gene ambiguous. V lost 1 base and J 5 bases, leaving 8 bases between the germline ends. The germline V gene encodes CDR1 MGHRA and CDR2 YSYEKL. The CDR3 covers 13 residues. The CDR3 region is CASSQVRGTEAFF. As DNA, the CDR3 is TGCGCCAGCAGCCAAGTACGAGGTACTGAAGCTTTCTTT.